What follows is one T cell receptor beta chain and its context. This specimen comes from a study of sequential checkpoint blockade in melanoma. Study at large: First-line arms were nivolumab then ipilimumab, or the reverse, randomized 1:1. Maintenance nivolumab came after either treatment sequence.

Treatment of the sample: randomized to nivolumab then ipilimumab (arm A) or the reverse (arm B). From germline, CDR1 is MNHEY and CDR2 SMNVEV (reference sequence). The CDR3 has 15 amino acids. V was trimmed by 10 bases and J by 2 bases, leaving 18 bases between them. Sequencing was performed with immunoSEQ multiplex PCR; in TCRdb, only in-frame clones are kept and a portion is missing. Among 15,000 to 20,000 clones, 70% to 75% were seen once, and the ten largest hold 30% to 40%. The specimen was CD8+ T cells sorted from blood (inferred from file names), collected from a patient given nivolumab and ipilimumab in sequence. The chain combines TRBV27 with TRBJ2-1, with D perhaps matching TRBD2 (6 bases). This sequence was found in a human donor with melanoma. The CDR3 sequence is CATARGDSPYNEQFF. The CDR3 DNA follows: TGTGCCACCGCCCGAGGGGACTCTCCCTACAATGAGCAGTTCTTC.